Listed below are T cell receptor beta chains from one sample, sequenced in a study of blood T cell repertoires in COVID-19. Assay: immunoSEQ multiplex PCR; the TCRdb copy retains only in-frame clones and omits some. The table shows approximately 200,000 clones, with under 90% occurring only once. Source material: peripheral blood. All receptors derive from a woman over 75 with COVID-19, enrolled during active disease. The CDR3 runs from the conserved cysteine through the conserved F or W. Fields, in order: CDR3 DNA, CDR3 protein, J gene, D gene, V gene, clone size. A D gene is named only where the DNA matches it firmly. Clone size is given for some rows only: seen once, a few or many times, or a class if the clone is expanded.

cdr3_nt: TGTGCCAGCAGCATACAGGGTGATAGCAATCAGCCCCAGCATTTT; cdr3_aa: CASSIQGDSNQPQHF; j_call: TRBJ1-5; d_call: NA; v_call: TRBV21-1; clone_size: few
cdr3_nt: TGCGCCAGCAGCTTGCGAGGGGGCCGGGCAGATACGCAGTATTTT; cdr3_aa: CASSLRGGRADTQYF; j_call: TRBJ2-3; d_call: TRBD1; v_call: TRBV5-1; clone_size: NA
cdr3_nt: TGCGCCAGCAGCTTGTTGCGGGGGAGGGACGGCACAGATACGCAGTATTTT; cdr3_aa: CASSLLRGRDGTDTQYF; j_call: TRBJ2-3; d_call: TRBD2; v_call: TRBV5-1; clone_size: NA
cdr3_nt: TGTGCCAGCAGCTTCTCAGGGGACAACGGCCATGGGGAAAAACTGTTTTTT; cdr3_aa: CASSFSGDNGHGEKLFF; j_call: TRBJ1-4; d_call: NA; v_call: TRBV5-5; clone_size: NA
cdr3_nt: TGTGCCAGCTCACATACGGAGAGAGCTAACTATGGCTACACCTTC; cdr3_aa: CASSHTERANYGYTF; j_call: TRBJ1-2; d_call: NA; v_call: TRBV18; clone_size: NA
cdr3_nt: TGTGCCAGCAGCACCCTCCCGGGACAGGGCCCTGTAAGGACGCAGTATTTT; cdr3_aa: CASSTLPGQGPVRTQYF; j_call: TRBJ2-3; d_call: TRBD1; v_call: TRBV2; clone_size: NA
cdr3_nt: TGTGCCAGTAGTATAGTGGCGGTGAACACCGGGGAGCTGTTTTTT; cdr3_aa: CASSIVAVNTGELFF; j_call: TRBJ2-2; d_call: NA; v_call: TRBV19; clone_size: NA
cdr3_nt: TGTGCCAGCAGCCGACAGGGGAAAGCTTTTGTGAATAATTCACCCCTCCACTTT; cdr3_aa: CASSRQGKAFVNNSPLHF; j_call: TRBJ1-6; d_call: TRBD1; v_call: TRBV11-2; clone_size: NA
cdr3_nt: TGTGCCACTATGACAGGGAACACTGAAGCTTTCTTT; cdr3_aa: CATMTGNTEAFF; j_call: TRBJ1-1; d_call: NA; v_call: TRBV6-5; clone_size: NA
cdr3_nt: TGTGCCAGCAGTTACTCGATGGGCCGAACTAACTATGGCTACACCTTC; cdr3_aa: CASSYSMGRTNYGYTF; j_call: TRBJ1-2; d_call: NA; v_call: TRBV6-5; clone_size: NA
cdr3_nt: TGCGCCAGCAGCTTGGACCCACAACAGGGAAGGGGGGGCTACACCTTC; cdr3_aa: CASSLDPQQGRGGYTF; j_call: TRBJ1-2; d_call: NA; v_call: TRBV5-1; clone_size: few
cdr3_nt: TGTGCCAGTAGTAAGGGACAGCTGAATGAAAAACTGTTTTTT; cdr3_aa: CASSKGQLNEKLFF; j_call: TRBJ1-4; d_call: TRBD1; v_call: TRBV19; clone_size: NA
cdr3_nt: TGCAGCGTTGAAGGGGACAGGGGTCGGCCCCAGCATTTT; cdr3_aa: CSVEGDRGRPQHF; j_call: TRBJ1-5; d_call: TRBD1; v_call: TRBV29-1; clone_size: NA
cdr3_nt: TGCGCCAGCAGCCAAGAGTTAGTACAGGGGCTTTCACCCCTCCACTTT; cdr3_aa: CASSQELVQGLSPLHF; j_call: TRBJ1-6; d_call: TRBD1; v_call: TRBV4-1; clone_size: NA
cdr3_nt: TGTGCCAGCAGTGGGGGGGCGCTGGACAATGAGCAGTTCTTC; cdr3_aa: CASSGGALDNEQFF; j_call: TRBJ2-1; d_call: NA; v_call: TRBV11-2; clone_size: NA
cdr3_nt: TGTGCCACCAGCGCCGGGGGTTCAGGAGGACAGACCCAGTACTTC; cdr3_aa: CATSAGGSGGQTQYF; j_call: TRBJ2-5; d_call: NA; v_call: TRBV15; clone_size: NA
cdr3_nt: TGTGCCAGCAACTTATCCGGCAGGGGGTTACTCGGCTATGGCTACACCTTC; cdr3_aa: CASNLSGRGLLGYGYTF; j_call: TRBJ1-2; d_call: TRBD1; v_call: TRBV28; clone_size: NA
cdr3_nt: TGCGCCAGCAGCTTGGGACAGGGGTACACCGGGGAGCTGTTTTTT; cdr3_aa: CASSLGQGYTGELFF; j_call: TRBJ2-2; d_call: TRBD1; v_call: TRBV5-1; clone_size: NA
cdr3_nt: TGTGCCAGCAGCTTAATGCTAGCGGGGGGTCGTGATACGCAGTATTTT; cdr3_aa: CASSLMLAGGRDTQYF; j_call: TRBJ2-3; d_call: TRBD2; v_call: TRBV7-3; clone_size: once
cdr3_nt: TGTGCCAGTAGTATACTGCGAATTAATTCACCCCTCCACTTT; cdr3_aa: CASSILRINSPLHF; j_call: TRBJ1-6; d_call: NA; v_call: TRBV19; clone_size: few
cdr3_nt: TGCGCCAGCAGACGAACCGGTCGGGACAGGTCCCCTGGAAACACCATATATTTT; cdr3_aa: CASRRTGRDRSPGNTIYF; j_call: TRBJ1-3; d_call: TRBD1; v_call: TRBV23-1; clone_size: NA
cdr3_nt: TGTGCCAGAAGTGGTACCAATAGCGGGAGCGGCACAGATACGCAGTATTTT; cdr3_aa: CARSGTNSGSGTDTQYF; j_call: TRBJ2-3; d_call: TRBD2; v_call: TRBV5-3; clone_size: once
cdr3_nt: TGTGCCAGCAGCTTTGGGACACCTGGGGCACCCCTCCACTTT; cdr3_aa: CASSFGTPGAPLHF; j_call: TRBJ1-6; d_call: NA; v_call: TRBV5-4; clone_size: NA
cdr3_nt: TGTGCCAGCAGCGTTTCCGAGTTCTCTGGAAACACCATATATTTT; cdr3_aa: CASSVSEFSGNTIYF; j_call: TRBJ1-3; d_call: NA; v_call: TRBV9; clone_size: NA
cdr3_nt: TGTGCCAGCAGTTTTGAGAACAGGGCCTCTGAAGCTTTCTTT; cdr3_aa: CASSFENRASEAFF; j_call: TRBJ1-1; d_call: NA; v_call: TRBV27; clone_size: once
cdr3_nt: TGTGCCAGCTCACCACCGGGGCAGAACACCGGGGAGCTGTTTTTT; cdr3_aa: CASSPPGQNTGELFF; j_call: TRBJ2-2; d_call: NA; v_call: TRBV18; clone_size: NA
cdr3_nt: TGCAGCGCCGAGAATCTAGCGGGAAGCTCCTACAATGAGCAGTTCTTC; cdr3_aa: CSAENLAGSSYNEQFF; j_call: TRBJ2-1; d_call: TRBD2; v_call: TRBV29-1; clone_size: NA
cdr3_nt: TGCGCCAGCAGCTTGGCCGGTTTAGGACAGGGGTTTGGTGGCTACACCTTC; cdr3_aa: CASSLAGLGQGFGGYTF; j_call: TRBJ1-2; d_call: TRBD1; v_call: TRBV5-1; clone_size: once
cdr3_nt: TGTGCCAGCAGCGTAGTACAGGGAGCCTACAATGAGCAGTTCTTC; cdr3_aa: CASSVVQGAYNEQFF; j_call: TRBJ2-1; d_call: NA; v_call: TRBV9; clone_size: NA
cdr3_nt: TGTGCCAGTAGTTCCGGGACAGGGAGTCAGCCCCAGCATTTT; cdr3_aa: CASSSGTGSQPQHF; j_call: TRBJ1-5; d_call: TRBD1; v_call: TRBV19; clone_size: NA
cdr3_nt: TGTGCCAGCAGTGAATACAGTCAAGCTTTCTTT; cdr3_aa: CASSEYSQAFF; j_call: TRBJ1-1; d_call: NA; v_call: TRBV25-1; clone_size: NA
cdr3_nt: TGTGCCAGCAGCGAGAACGGGGGAGCGGAGCTGTTTTTT; cdr3_aa: CASSENGGAELFF; j_call: TRBJ2-2; d_call: NA; v_call: TRBV9; clone_size: NA
cdr3_nt: TGTGCCAGCGGCCCATCTAGTGTAATGAACACTGAAGCTTTCTTT; cdr3_aa: CASGPSSVMNTEAFF; j_call: TRBJ1-1; d_call: NA; v_call: TRBV7-6; clone_size: few
cdr3_nt: TGTGCCAGCAGCCCAGCGGGAGGCCTACACAATGAGCAGTTCTTC; cdr3_aa: CASSPAGGLHNEQFF; j_call: TRBJ2-1; d_call: TRBD2; v_call: TRBV7-6; clone_size: NA
cdr3_nt: TGTGCCAGCAGACAGGGGGGTTTGGATACGCAGTATTTT; cdr3_aa: CASRQGGLDTQYF; j_call: TRBJ2-3; d_call: TRBD1; v_call: TRBV28; clone_size: NA
cdr3_nt: TGTGCCGGAGACAGGGGACCCTCCTACGAGCAGTACTTC; cdr3_aa: CAGDRGPSYEQYF; j_call: TRBJ2-7; d_call: TRBD1; v_call: TRBV2; clone_size: NA
cdr3_nt: TGCGCCAGCAGCTTGGAAGGCCTGACTAGCGGGAGAGGGACTGGGGAGTTT; cdr3_aa: CASSLEGLTSGRGTGEF; j_call: TRBJ2-3; d_call: TRBD2; v_call: TRBV5-1; clone_size: NA
cdr3_nt: TGTGCCAGCTCACCGAGACAGAAAGAGACCCAGTACTTC; cdr3_aa: CASSPRQKETQYF; j_call: TRBJ2-5; d_call: NA; v_call: TRBV18; clone_size: NA
cdr3_nt: TGTGCCAGCAGTGTACAGGGTAAAGGGGTTGGCTACACCTTC; cdr3_aa: CASSVQGKGVGYTF; j_call: TRBJ1-2; d_call: NA; v_call: TRBV27; clone_size: NA
cdr3_nt: TGTGCCAGTAATACCGCCGGTCGCCCCATATATTTT; cdr3_aa: CASNTAGRPIYF; j_call: TRBJ1-3; d_call: NA; v_call: TRBV19; clone_size: NA
cdr3_nt: TGTGCCAGCTCAACAACCGGGACTAGCTCCTACAATGAGCAGTTCTTC; cdr3_aa: CASSTTGTSSYNEQFF; j_call: TRBJ2-1; d_call: TRBD2; v_call: TRBV18; clone_size: NA
cdr3_nt: TGTGCCAGCAGTTACTCAGGTGGCAGGGGTGCCCCCCTCCACTTT; cdr3_aa: CASSYSGGRGAPLHF; j_call: TRBJ1-6; d_call: NA; v_call: TRBV6-5; clone_size: NA
cdr3_nt: TGCAGTGCTAGTGGTAGCGGGTGGTTCAATGAGCAGTTCTTC; cdr3_aa: CSASGSGWFNEQFF; j_call: TRBJ2-1; d_call: TRBD2; v_call: TRBV20-1; clone_size: NA
cdr3_nt: TGTGCCAGCAGTGAATTTCCGGGAGGGGCGTACGAGCAGTACTTC; cdr3_aa: CASSEFPGGAYEQYF; j_call: TRBJ2-7; d_call: TRBD2; v_call: TRBV2; clone_size: NA
cdr3_nt: TGTGCCAGCTCACCAATAGGGGGTGCGAACACCGGGGAGCTGTTTTTT; cdr3_aa: CASSPIGGANTGELFF; j_call: TRBJ2-2; d_call: NA; v_call: TRBV18; clone_size: NA
cdr3_nt: TGTGCCAGCAGTGAGACAGACACTGAAGCTTTCTTT; cdr3_aa: CASSETDTEAFF; j_call: TRBJ1-1; d_call: NA; v_call: TRBV6-1; clone_size: NA
cdr3_nt: TGTGCCAGCAGCTTGTTCACAGGGCGGCGCAATGAGCAGTTCTTC; cdr3_aa: CASSLFTGRRNEQFF; j_call: TRBJ2-1; d_call: NA; v_call: TRBV5-5; clone_size: NA
cdr3_nt: TGTGCCAGCAGCCTTCAGGGCTCCTATGGCTACACCTTC; cdr3_aa: CASSLQGSYGYTF; j_call: TRBJ1-2; d_call: NA; v_call: TRBV3-1/TRBV3-2; clone_size: NA
cdr3_nt: TGTGCCAGCAGCTCGCTGGGGGGGCAATTTGAATTGAACACTGAAGCTTTCTTT; cdr3_aa: CASSSLGGQFELNTEAFF; j_call: TRBJ1-1; d_call: NA; v_call: TRBV13; clone_size: NA
cdr3_nt: TGTGCCAGCAGTTCTAGCGGAGGGGAGACCCAGTACTTC; cdr3_aa: CASSSSGGETQYF; j_call: TRBJ2-5; d_call: TRBD2; v_call: TRBV7-3; clone_size: once
cdr3_nt: TGCAGTGCTAGTGGATGGGGACAGGCAGGGAATCAGCCCCAGCATTTT; cdr3_aa: CSASGWGQAGNQPQHF; j_call: TRBJ1-5; d_call: TRBD1; v_call: TRBV20-1; clone_size: NA
cdr3_nt: TGTGCCAGCAGCCCTCCGGGGATTGGGTACGAGCAGTACTTC; cdr3_aa: CASSPPGIGYEQYF; j_call: TRBJ2-7; d_call: NA; v_call: TRBV5-5; clone_size: NA
cdr3_nt: TGTGCCAGCAGCTCCCAACCGGGACAGGGGCCCAACTGGGCCGAGCAGTACTTC; cdr3_aa: CASSSQPGQGPNWAEQYF; j_call: TRBJ2-7; d_call: TRBD1; v_call: TRBV7-2; clone_size: NA
cdr3_nt: TGTGCCAGCAGGACCGGGACTAGTTACCATGAGCAGTTCTTC; cdr3_aa: CASRTGTSYHEQFF; j_call: TRBJ2-1; d_call: TRBD2; v_call: TRBV2; clone_size: NA